The 27 T cell receptor beta chains reported below all come from one sample, sequenced in a study of blood T cell repertoires in COVID-19. Data came from immunoSEQ multiplex PCR; TCRdb stores just in-frame clones and leaves some out. The table shows about 220,000 clones, with 82% occurring only once. The sample was peripheral blood. These receptors were collected from a woman in her seventies with acute or convalescent COVID-19.

This clone has a handful of counts. The V call is TRBV19, the J call TRBJ1-6; perhaps TRBD1 as D (6 bases). Trimming left V 8 bases short and J 9 bases short, with 20 bases between. The CDR3 is 15 amino acids. CDR1 is LNHDA and CDR2 is SQIVND in the germline V gene (reference sequence). The CDR3 protein is CASANGAGVVSPLHF. The CDR3 nucleotides read TGTGCCAGTGCAAATGGGGCAGGGGTGGTTTCACCCCTCCACTTT. Full variable domain (outside the CDR3, taken from reference TRBV19 and TRBJ1-6): DGGITQSPKYLFRKEGQNVTLSCEQNLNHDAMYWYRQDPGQGLRLIYYSQIVNDFQKGDIAEGYSVSREKKESFPLTVTSAQKNPTAFYLCASANGAGVVSPLHFGNGTRLTVT.

This clone was detected once. The chain is built from TRBV6-1 and TRBJ1-2; 7 bases align to TRBD1. The CDR3 extends over 16 amino acids. The V segment lost 3 bases and the J segment 4 bases; nucleotides outside the gene matches: 11. Germline CDR1 is MNHNS and CDR2 is SASEGT. The CDR3 sequence: CASSDFTGARSYGYTF. CDR3 in DNA: TGTGCCAGCAGTGATTTTACAGGGGCGCGTAGCTATGGCTACACCTTC.

The V call is TRBV18, the J call TRBJ2-3; TRBD2 agrees at 12 bases. The CDR3 sequence is 14 residues long. Per the germline V gene, CDR1 is KGHSH and CDR2 is LQKENI. The ends lost 3 bases at V and 7 bases at J; junction bases unmatched: 2. The CDR3 reads CASSPTSGGNTQYF. Written as DNA, the CDR3 is TGTGCCAGCTCACCGACTAGCGGGGGAAATACGCAGTATTTT. Full variable domain (rest looked up from reference TRBV18 and TRBJ2-3): NAGVMQNPRHLVRRRGQEARLRCSPMKGHSHVYWYRQLPEEGLKFMVYLQKENIIDESGMPKERFSAEFPKEGPSILRIQQVVRGDSAAYFCASSPTSGGNTQYFGPGTRLTVL.

This chain joins TRBV7-2 and TRBJ1-5; D is undetermined. The CDR3 spans 14 residues. The germline V gene has CDR1 SGHTA and CDR2 FQGNSA. V shed 4 bases and J shed 0 bases, with 7 bases lying between them. CDR3: CASSSRDSNQPQHF. The CDR3 DNA reads as TGTGCCAGCAGCTCACGGGATAGCAATCAGCCCCAGCATTTT.

The CDR3, as DNA: TGTGCCAGTACCGCGGGACCGCCGAACACTGAAGCTTTCTTT. It codes for CASTAGPPNTEAFF. The chain combines TRBV19 with TRBJ1-1; the D gene is possibly TRBD1 (5 bases). The length of the CDR3 is 14 residues. V lost 7 bases and J 1 base, leaving 13 bases between the germline ends. Germline CDR1 and CDR2: LNHDA and SQIVND (reference sequence). Drawing the rest from reference TRBV19 and TRBJ1-1, the complete variable domain is DGGITQSPKYLFRKEGQNVTLSCEQNLNHDAMYWYRQDPGQGLRLIYYSQIVNDFQKGDIAEGYSVSREKKESFPLTVTSAQKNPTAFYLCASTAGPPNTEAFFGQGTRLTVV.

Points on this clone: This specimen includes other DNA sequences encoding the same CDR3. This chain joins TRBV7-9 and TRBJ1-5; no definite D call. The V end was cut by 5 bases, the J end by 7 bases, with 9 bases between. Per the germline V gene, CDR1 is SEHNR and CDR2 is FQNEAQ (reference sequence). The CDR3 is 12 amino acids. The CDR3 sequence is CASSLPGQPQHF. For the CDR3, the DNA is TGTGCCAGCAGCCTTCCAGGACAGCCCCAGCATTTT.

The chain carries TRBV4-3 and TRBJ1-6; a possible D gene is TRBD1 (5 bases). The CDR3 has 14 residues. Germline-derived CDR1 and CDR2 are LGHNA and YSLEER. V lost 1 base and J 11 bases, leaving 12 bases between the germline ends. The CDR3 spells CASSQAAPTAPLHF. CDR3 nucleotides: TGCGCCAGCAGCCAAGCGGCCCCGACAGCACCCCTCCACTTT.

The chain couples TRBV3-1 (or the pseudogene TRBV3-2) to TRBJ1-2; 10 bases are a match to TRBD1. The ends lost 6 bases at V and 3 bases at J; junction bases unmatched: 7. Germline V gives CDR1 LGHDT, CDR2 YNNKEL (reference sequence). The CDR3 is 15 amino acids. The DNA for the CDR3 is TGTGCCAGCAGTCAGGGACAGGGGACATACTATGGCTACACCTTC. Amino acid sequence: CASSQGQGTYYGYTF.

The table lists this clone with a count of one. V gene TRBV5-6 combines with J gene TRBJ2-7; tentative D call: TRBD2 (6 bases). The CDR3 is 15 residues long. The germline V and J ends were trimmed by 0 bases and 4 bases, with 14 bases remaining between them. Germline-derived CDR1 and CDR2 are SGHDT and YYEEEE. This CDR3 is CASSLVAGRTYEQYF. In nucleotides, the CDR3 is TGTGCCAGCAGCTTGGTTGCAGGGAGGACTTACGAGCAGTACTTC.

The gene calls are TRBV9 and TRBJ1-5; 8 nucleotides agree with TRBD1. Germline V CDR1 and CDR2: SGDLS, YYNGEE. The CDR3 sequence is 14 residues long. Trimming at V came to 2 bases and at J to 6 bases, leaving 4 bases not matched to a gene. CDR3 residues: CASSVGQGAQPQHF. In DNA form, the CDR3 reads TGTGCCAGCAGCGTTGGACAGGGTGCTCAGCCCCAGCATTTT. Filled out from reference TRBV9 and TRBJ1-5, the complete variable domain reads DSGVTQTPKHLITATGQRVTLRCSPRSGDLSVYWYQQSLDQGLQFLIQYYNGEERAKGNILERFSAQQFPDLHSELNLSSLELGDSALYFCASSVGQGAQPQHFGDGTRLSIL.

This chain connects TRBV6-1 to TRBJ2-7, with D tentatively TRBD1 (6 bases). The CDR3 loop spans 14 amino acids. The germline V and J ends were trimmed by 8 bases and 4 bases, with 18 bases remaining between them. The germline CDR1 and CDR2 sequences are MNHNS and SASEGT. The CDR3 region has the DNA TGTGCCAGCGTTAACCGGGACACCAGTTACGAGCAGTACTTC. Encoded protein: CASVNRDTSYEQYF.

Here the CDR3 DNA reads TGTGCCAGCAGGCTTAGCGGGGGGAACACCGGGGAGCTGTTTTTT. It encodes CASRLSGGNTGELFF. V gene TRBV28 combines with J gene TRBJ2-2; 9 bases are a match to TRBD2. The CDR3 has 15 amino acids. The V segment lost 6 bases and the J segment 1 base; nucleotides outside the gene matches: 3. Germline V gives CDR1 MDHEN, CDR2 SYDVKM.

This clone was counted a single time. The chain carries TRBV18 and TRBJ2-1; 13 positions agree with TRBD2. J gave up 6 bases and V 10 bases, and 6 bases lay outside the gene matches. The germline gives CDR1 KGHSH, CDR2 LQKENI. The CDR3 loop spans 14 amino acids. CDR3 sequence: CATHTSGGANEQFF. The CDR3 region has the DNA TGTGCCACTCACACTAGCGGGGGGGCCAATGAGCAGTTCTTC.

This chain connects TRBV9 to TRBJ2-1; no firm D call. CDR1 and CDR2 from the germline V gene are SGDLS and YYNGEE. The CDR3 sequence is 16 residues long. V was cut by 0 bases and J by 5 bases, with 15 bases left in between. Here the CDR3 reads CASSVGGQMGHNEQFF. In DNA, the CDR3 is TGTGCCAGCAGCGTAGGTGGGCAAATGGGCCACAATGAGCAGTTCTTC.

A few counts support this clone. The chain employs TRBV6-4 and TRBJ1-6; maybe TRBD1 (5 bases). V was trimmed by 6 bases and J by 4 bases, leaving 13 bases between them. The germline V gene has CDR1 MRHNA and CDR2 SNTAGT. The CDR3 covers 15 residues. CDR3 sequence reads: CASRDGAVYNSPLHF. The CDR3 nucleotides read TGTGCCAGCAGGGACGGGGCAGTATATAATTCACCCCTCCACTTT.

The J gene is TRBJ2-4, the V gene TRBV29-1; D perhaps matches TRBD1 (6 bases). V was clipped by 4 bases and J by 8 bases, with 27 bases between them. Germline V gene sequence: CDR1 SQVTM, CDR2 ANQGSEA. The CDR3 length is 17 residues. CDR3 sequence: CSVGPDRFLGPGHIQYF. The CDR3 DNA reads as TGCAGCGTTGGCCCGGACAGATTCCTTGGGCCAGGGCACATTCAGTACTTC.

This clone occurred a few times. The chain carries TRBV18 and TRBJ1-3; the match to TRBD1 covers 9 bases. There are 17 residues in the CDR3. V was clipped by 3 bases and J by 2 bases; unmatched bases: 8. Germline CDR1 KGHSH, CDR2 LQKENI. CDR3 in DNA: TGTGCCAGCTCACCGCAATTCGGGACAGGGACTGGAAACACCATATATTTT. Protein sequence: CASSPQFGTGTGNTIYF.

The chain carries TRBV7-9 and TRBJ1-2, with TRBD1 matching over 8 bases. The V gene's germline CDR1 is SEHNR and CDR2 FQNEAQ (reference sequence). Unmatched junction bases numbered 0, after V lost 1 base and J lost 2 bases. CDR3 size: 14 residues. The CDR3 here is CASSLGTGNYGYTF. Written as DNA, the CDR3 is TGTGCCAGCAGCTTAGGGACAGGGAACTATGGCTACACCTTC.

The rearrangement links TRBV5-4 to TRBJ2-1; D is perhaps TRBD2 (8 bases). V was clipped by 4 bases and J by 0 bases, with 14 bases between them. Germline-derived CDR1 and CDR2 are SGHNT and YYREEE (reference sequence). The CDR3 has 16 amino acids. The CDR3: CASSGAGDSSYNEQFF. In DNA, the CDR3 is TGTGCCAGCAGCGGAGCGGGGGACAGCTCCTACAATGAGCAGTTCTTC. The full variable domain, rest sourced from reference TRBV5-4 and TRBJ2-1, is ETGVTQSPTHLIKTRGQQVTLRCSSQSGHNTVSWYQQALGQGPQFIFQYYREEENGRGNFPPRFSGLQFPNYSSELNVNALELDDSALYLCASSGAGDSSYNEQFFGPGTRLTVL.

The V and J genes are TRBV5-1 and TRBJ2-5, with a weak D call TRBD1 (7 bases). V shed 1 base and J shed 3 bases, with 10 bases lying between them. CDR1 is SGHRS, CDR2 YFSETQ, per germline. The CDR3 extends over 14 amino acids. CDR3 protein: CASSLQGGKETQYF. CDR3 bases: TGCGCCAGCAGCTTGCAGGGGGGTAAAGAGACCCAGTACTTC.

On this clone: This specimen includes other DNA sequences encoding the same CDR3. J is TRBJ1-4 and V is TRBV19; possibly TRBD1 for D (5 bases). Trimming shortened V by 3 bases and J by 3 bases, and 8 bases separated the two germline ends. From germline, CDR1 is LNHDA and CDR2 SQIVND (reference sequence). This CDR3 is built from 14 residues. In nucleotides, the CDR3 is TGTGCCAGTAGTATGGGGCAACCTAATGAAAAACTGTTTTTT. This translates into CASSMGQPNEKLFF.

The genes are TRBV3-1 (or the pseudogene TRBV3-2) and TRBJ1-6; no clear D gene. The length of the CDR3 is 15 residues. V was cut by 0 bases and J by 7 bases, with 10 bases left in between. Germline values: CDR1 LGHDT, CDR2 YNNKEL (reference sequence). In DNA form, the CDR3 reads TGTGCCAGCAGCCAAGACGGGGTGAGCAATTCACCCCTCCACTTT. It translates to CASSQDGVSNSPLHF.

This chain connects TRBV19 to TRBJ2-2, with D possibly TRBD1 on 6 matching bases. V lost 10 bases and J lost 5, with 14 bases in between. The CDR3 totals 13 residues. Germline CDR1 is LNHDA and CDR2 is SQIVND (reference sequence). CDR3 DNA: TGTGCCACCCACCCGCAGGGGACCGGGGAGCTGTTTTTT. It encodes CATHPQGTGELFF.

V usage is TRBV27 and J usage is TRBJ2-2; D perhaps matches TRBD1 (6 bases). The CDR3 loop spans 15 amino acids. Germline CDR1 is MNHEY and CDR2 is SMNVEV (reference sequence). V lost 5 bases and J 5 bases, leaving 15 bases between the germline ends. The CDR3 sequence is CASSPRRTATGELFF. The CDR3 DNA sequence: TGTGCCAGCAGTCCCCGCCGGACAGCGACCGGGGAGCTGTTTTTT.

The chain carries TRBV9 and TRBJ1-2; D gene uncertain. Trimming removed 2 bases at V and 2 bases at J, with 16 bases between. The CDR3 has 16 residues. Germline CDR1 reads SGDLS; CDR2 reads YYNGEE. The CDR3 reads CASSVLTDSLNYGYTF. The CDR3 DNA follows: TGTGCCAGCAGCGTTTTAACGGACTCCCTGAACTATGGCTACACCTTC.

This clone has more than one count but fewer than ten. This chain joins TRBV7-6 and TRBJ2-7; 8 nucleotides match TRBD1. CDR3 length: 15 amino acids. The junction had 4 bases not matched to a gene; V was cut back by 1 base and J by 2 bases. Germline assignment: CDR1 SGHVS and CDR2 FNYEAQ. In DNA form, the CDR3 reads TGTGCCAGCAGCTTAGTTGACAGGGGAGCCTACGAGCAGTACTTC. Amino acids: CASSLVDRGAYEQYF. Complete variable domain (other parts from reference TRBV7-6 and TRBJ2-7): GAGVSQSPRYKVTKRGQDVALRCDPISGHVSLYWYRQALGQGPEFLTYFNYEAQQDKSGLPNDRFSAERPEGSISTLTIQRTEQRDSAMYRCASSLVDRGAYEQYFGPGTRLTVT.

The chain combines TRBV3-1 (or the pseudogene TRBV3-2) with TRBJ2-3; 10 bases line up with TRBD2. Germline V gene lookup returns CDR1 LGHDT and CDR2 YNNKEL (reference sequence). V was clipped by 4 bases and J by 1 base; unmatched bases: 5. This CDR3 is 16 amino acids long. The CDR3 reads CASSPSGGAGTDTQYF. CDR3 nucleotides: TGTGCCAGCAGCCCGAGCGGGGGGGCCGGCACAGATACGCAGTATTTT.